Presented here are 30 T cell receptor beta chains from one specimen sequenced in a study of shared T cell receptors in the human thymus. TCRdb keeps only in-frame clones here, not all; method: immunoSEQ multiplex PCR. The sample comprises hundreds of thousands of clones, more than 75% of which are singletons, and 0.0095% to 0.011% rests with the top ten. These sequences were also reported in another study, on human thymus T cells.

The sample was thymocytes. These receptors all stem from a boy younger than two with a congenital heart defect.

The genes are TRBV9 and TRBJ2-6; 11 nucleotides match TRBD2. CDR3 length: 19 amino acids. The V segment lost 0 bases and the J segment 0 bases; nucleotides outside the gene matches: 5. Germline V gene sequence: CDR1 SGDLS, CDR2 YYNGEE. Written as DNA, the CDR3 is TGTGCCAGCAGCGTAGAATCTAGCGGGAGGTTCTCTGGGGCCAACGTCCTGACTTTC. Translation: CASSVESSGRFSGANVLTF.

This clone came up a few times. The CDR3 nucleotides are TGTGCCAGTACCGCAGGCCTGACTGGAAACACCATATATTTT. Translation: CASTAGLTGNTIYF. V usage is TRBV19 and J usage is TRBJ1-3; the D is unclear. The germline V gene has CDR1 LNHDA and CDR2 SQIVND (reference sequence). The ends were cut back, 7 bases at V and 2 bases at J, with 12 bases in the middle. CDR3 length: 14 amino acids.

The chain links TRBV27 to TRBJ2-3; TRBD1 might be the D (6 bases). Germline CDR1 MNHEY, CDR2 SMNVEV (reference sequence). The CDR3 contains 15 residues. The V and J ends lost 7 bases and 2 bases respectively, with 16 bases between them. The chain's CDR3 is CASKLGGELTDTQYF. CDR3 sequence (DNA): TGTGCCAGCAAGCTAGGGGGAGAACTCACAGATACGCAGTATTTT.

This rearrangement joins TRBV19 to TRBJ1-2; TRBD1 aligns across 7 bases. The CDR3 is 16 amino acids. V lost 9 bases, J lost 2 bases, and 15 bases stayed unmatched. Germline CDR1 is LNHDA and CDR2 is SQIVND (reference sequence). The CDR3 spells CASSPSRGRRNYGYTF. The CDR3, as DNA: TGTGCCAGCTCACCAAGTAGGGGGCGCAGGAACTATGGCTACACCTTC. The whole variable domain, remainder taken from reference TRBV19 and TRBJ1-2, is DGGITQSPKYLFRKEGQNVTLSCEQNLNHDAMYWYRQDPGQGLRLIYYSQIVNDFQKGDIAEGYSVSREKKESFPLTVTSAQKNPTAFYLCASSPSRGRRNYGYTFGSGTRLTVV.

The chain has TRBV10-3 and TRBJ2-7; a possible D gene is TRBD1 (5 bases). The V gene lost 0 bases and the J gene lost 5 bases, with 11 bases spanning the gap. This CDR3 spans 14 amino acids. CDR1 is ENHRY and CDR2 is SYGVKD in the germline V gene. In DNA, the CDR3 is TGTGCCATCAGTGAGTCGACTCAGGGTAACGAGCAGTACTTC. The encoded protein is CAISESTQGNEQYF.

The chain carries TRBV19 and TRBJ2-7, with 7 bases that match TRBD1. Germline trimming cut 6 bases from V and 1 base from J; bases unmatched to any gene: 3. This CDR3 is built from 13 residues. Germline CDR1 and CDR2: LNHDA and SQIVND (reference sequence). Here the CDR3 reads CASSPTGSYEQYF. The CDR3 nucleotides are TGTGCCAGTAGCCCGACAGGGTCCTACGAGCAGTACTTC.

J is TRBJ2-7 and V is TRBV7-2; TRBD1 is a possible D gene (5 bases). In germline, CDR1 is SGHTA, CDR2 FQGNSA. The CDR3 spans 14 residues. V was cut by 2 bases and J by 1 base, with 9 bases left in between. CDR3 sequence: CASSLKGVSYEQYF. The CDR3, as DNA: TGTGCCAGCAGCTTAAAAGGGGTTTCCTACGAGCAGTACTTC.

The chain combines TRBV5-1 with TRBJ1-2, with TRBD1 matching 7 bases. With V trimmed by 5 bases and J by 5 bases, 18 bases remained unmatched. The CDR3 covers 17 residues. The V gene's germline CDR1 is SGHRS and CDR2 YFSETQ. DNA for the CDR3: TGCGCCAGCAGTCGACAGACAGGGATTGGTCCAATGTATGGCTACACCTTC. Encoded protein: CASSRQTGIGPMYGYTF.

In this sample, this clone turned up a few times. The V and J genes are TRBV19 and TRBJ2-3; D unclear. From germline, CDR1 is LNHDA and CDR2 SQIVND (reference sequence). This CDR3 contains 14 residues. V dropped 7 bases and J dropped 2 bases, with 13 bases sitting between them. For the CDR3, the DNA is TGTGCCAGTATGCAGTCGAGCGACACAGATACGCAGTATTTT. Amino acid sequence: CASMQSSDTDTQYF.

The chain uses TRBV11-2 and TRBJ2-1; 9 positions agree with TRBD2. The CDR3 has 18 residues. V was clipped by 5 bases and J by 7 bases; unmatched bases: 18. CDR1 and CDR2 from the germline V gene are SGHAT and FQNNGV. The CDR3 DNA reads as TGTGCCAGCAGCCGGACACCTGGCGGGAGGGAATGGGGGAATGAGCAGTTCTTC. Residues: CASSRTPGGREWGNEQFF. The whole variable domain, remainder taken from reference TRBV11-2 and TRBJ2-1, is EAGVAQSPRYKIIEKRQSVAFWCNPISGHATLYWYQQILGQGPKLLIQFQNNGVVDDSQLPKDRFSAERLKGVDSTLKIQPAKLEDSAVYLCASSRTPGGREWGNEQFFGPGTRLTVL.

The chain recombines TRBV5-1 with TRBJ1-4, with 10 bases that match TRBD1. From germline, CDR1 is SGHRS and CDR2 YFSETQ. Trimming took 2 bases from V and 8 from J; bases not matched to a gene: 3. The CDR3 spans 14 residues. This chain's CDR3 is CASSFRDRGEKLFF. The CDR3 DNA follows: TGCGCCAGCAGCTTCCGGGACAGGGGCGAAAAACTGTTTTTT.

The CDR3 here is CASSQTLDPPYEQYF. CDR3 DNA sequence: TGCGCCAGCAGCCAAACCCTAGATCCGCCCTACGAGCAGTACTTC. This rearrangement joins TRBV4-1 to TRBJ2-7; D is unclear. The CDR3 consists of 15 residues. CDR1 is MGHRA, CDR2 YSYEKL, per germline. V lost 2 bases to trimming and J lost 2 bases, with 13 bases between them.

This chain connects TRBV7-9 to TRBJ2-1; 13 positions match TRBD2. This CDR3 has 19 amino acids. From germline, CDR1 is SEHNR and CDR2 FQNEAQ (reference sequence). V shed 5 bases, J shed 3 bases, and the junction held 13 bases outside the gene matches. CDR3 region: CASSAGTSGIMLSYNEQFF. The CDR3 DNA follows: TGTGCCAGCAGCGCCGGGACTAGCGGGATAATGCTAAGCTACAATGAGCAGTTCTTC.

This clone was detected a few times. V is TRBV21-1 and J is TRBJ2-7; TRBD1 is the table's D call and was not checked against the DNA. TRBV21-1 is flagged as a pseudogene. The CDR3 loop spans 13 amino acids. The CDR3 nucleotides are TGTGCCAGCAGCGATCGGACAGGGGTCGAGCAGTACTTC. This sequence encodes CASSDRTGVEQYF.

This clone was seen just once. V and J are TRBV11-2 and TRBJ2-7, with D maybe TRBD1 (6 bases). Germline V CDR1 and CDR2: SGHAT, FQNNGV. V was pared by 6 bases and J by 9 bases, with 21 bases between. The CDR3 length is 14 residues. The CDR3 loop is CASSGGRSIFRQYF. As DNA, the CDR3 is TGTGCCAGCAGTGGGGGCAGGTCAATCTTTCGGCAGTACTTC.

V usage is TRBV10-1 and J usage is TRBJ2-1; D may be TRBD2 (6 bases). The CDR3 contains 13 residues. Trimming left V 6 bases short and J 4 bases short, with 10 bases between. Germline V gene sequence: CDR1 WNHNN, CDR2 SYGVQD (reference sequence). CDR3 sequence: CASSDRGYNEQFF. The CDR3 coding sequence is TGCGCCAGCAGCGACCGGGGGTACAATGAGCAGTTCTTC.

This clone appeared once. The chain is built from TRBV25-1 and TRBJ2-4, with 11 bases matching TRBD2. Germline assignment: CDR1 MGHDK and CDR2 SYGVNS. CDR3 length equals 15 residues. V was pared by 6 bases and J by 3 bases, with 4 bases of the junction left unmatched. For the CDR3, the DNA is TGTGCCAGCAGCGGGACTAGCGGTGGCAAAAACATTCAGTACTTC. Translating it yields CASSGTSGGKNIQYF.

This chain connects TRBV4-2 to TRBJ2-1; D may be TRBD2 (5 bases). Germline V gives CDR1 LGHNA, CDR2 YNFKEQ. The CDR3 covers 13 residues. Trimming stripped 4 bases from V and 5 bases from J, with 9 bases between. The CDR3 nucleotides read TGTGCCAGCAGCCCTGGACTCGACAATGAGCAGTTCTTC. As protein: CASSPGLDNEQFF.

This clone occurred once. The chain carries TRBV27 and TRBJ1-5, with D possibly matching TRBD1 (5 bases). Germline V gives CDR1 MNHEY, CDR2 SMNVEV (reference sequence). Trimming cost V 3 bases and J 1 base, with 16 bases left between them. The CDR3 has 17 residues. This CDR3 reads CASSFISGHFSNQPQHF. CDR3 DNA: TGTGCCAGCAGTTTCATATCCGGACACTTCAGCAATCAGCCCCAGCATTTT.

This chain connects TRBV4-1 to TRBJ2-1, with 14 bases fitting TRBD2. The germline V gene encodes CDR1 MGHRA and CDR2 YSYEKL. This CDR3 spans 19 amino acids. The trim removed 3 bases at V and 6 bases at J, leaving 13 bases unmatched. The DNA for the CDR3 is TGCGCCAGCAGCCATCTTCCCCCGGGACTAGCGGGAGTCGGCAATGAGCAGTTCTTC. Translating gives CASSHLPPGLAGVGNEQFF.

This clone was found once. This chain uses TRBV15 with TRBJ1-3; possible D gene TRBD1, 5 bases. Germline assignment: CDR1 LNHNV and CDR2 YYDKDF (reference sequence). V was cut by 1 base and J by 7 bases, with 20 bases left in between. CDR3 length equals 17 residues. This CDR3 is CATSRGGEGQGGNTIYF. In DNA, the CDR3 is TGTGCCACCAGCAGAGGTGGGGAGGGGCAGGGCGGGAACACCATATATTTT. The complete variable domain, with remaining parts taken from reference TRBV15 and TRBJ1-3, reads DAMVIQNPRYQVTQFGKPVTLSCSQTLNHNVMYWYQQKSSQAPKLLFHYYDKDFNNEADTPDNFQSRRPNTSFCFLDIRSPGLGDTAMYLCATSRGGEGQGGNTIYFGEGSWLTVV.

The chain couples TRBV6-5 to TRBJ1-2; D is possibly TRBD1 (6 bases). Germline-derived CDR1 and CDR2 are MNHEY and SVGAGI. V lost 6 bases and J 4 bases, leaving 15 bases between the germline ends. This CDR3 is built from 14 residues. The CDR3 DNA sequence: TGTGCCAGCAGCGTAACAGGGAACGGCTATGGCTACACCTTC. It encodes CASSVTGNGYGYTF.

CDR3 DNA: TGTGCCAGCAAGACTAGCGGGAGACAGGATGAGCAGTTCTTC. Amino acids: CASKTSGRQDEQFF. The chain employs TRBV14 and TRBJ2-1; TRBD2 aligns across 12 bases. This CDR3 comprises 14 residues. V shed 7 bases, J shed 8 bases, and the junction held 6 bases outside the gene matches. In germline, CDR1 is SGHDN, CDR2 FVKESK.

The chain uses TRBV7-9 and TRBJ2-7, with 7 bases identical to TRBD1. With V trimmed by 6 bases and J by 2 bases, 22 bases remained unmatched. This CDR3 comprises 19 residues. Looked up from germline, CDR1 is SEHNR and CDR2 is FQNEAQ (reference sequence). The CDR3 DNA reads TGTGCCAGCAGGCCTATCGTACGTTCTCTAGGGACAGATACCTACGAGCAGTACTTC. Translated: CASRPIVRSLGTDTYEQYF.

This clone occurred a few times. The rearrangement links TRBV7-9 to TRBJ1-3; no reliable D call. The V end lost 4 bases, the J end lost 0 bases, and 13 bases lay between the germline ends. Germline CDR1 is SEHNR and CDR2 is FQNEAQ (reference sequence). The CDR3 loop spans 16 amino acids. The CDR3 DNA follows: TGTGCCAGCAGCTCTGAACAGATCACCTCTGGAAACACCATATATTTT. Translating gives CASSSEQITSGNTIYF.

This clone was recorded once. The chain carries TRBV9 and TRBJ2-1; perhaps TRBD2 as D (6 bases). V dropped 2 bases and J dropped 9 bases, with 18 bases sitting between them. The CDR3 sequence is 15 residues long. Germline V CDR1 and CDR2: SGDLS, YYNGEE. Here the CDR3 DNA reads TGTGCCAGCAGCGTGTCGGGAGAGTCTTTGAGTGAGCAGTTCTTC. It encodes CASSVSGESLSEQFF. Together with reference TRBV9 and TRBJ2-1, the CDR3 gives the full variable domain: DSGVTQTPKHLITATGQRVTLRCSPRSGDLSVYWYQQSLDQGLQFLIQYYNGEERAKGNILERFSAQQFPDLHSELNLSSLELGDSALYFCASSVSGESLSEQFFGPGTRLTVL.

J is TRBJ2-1 and V is TRBV11-2, with D tentatively TRBD2 (6 bases). Trimming stripped 7 bases from V and 8 bases from J, with 21 bases between. The CDR3 length is 15 residues. Germline V lookup: CDR1 SGHAT, CDR2 FQNNGV. The CDR3 is CASTGRLGRFHEQFF. Written as DNA, the CDR3 is TGTGCCAGCACCGGACGACTAGGCCGTTTCCATGAGCAGTTCTTC.

CDR3 in DNA: TGTGCCAGCAGCCCCTGGACTAGCGGGAGTTCCTATGAGCAGTTCTTC. Translating gives CASSPWTSGSSYEQFF. The chain has TRBV9 and TRBJ2-1; TRBD2 matches at 13 bases. Trimming took 4 bases from V and 8 from J; bases not matched to a gene: 9. Germline V lookup: CDR1 SGDLS, CDR2 YYNGEE. The CDR3 length is 16 residues.

This chain links TRBV6-5 with TRBJ2-2; 10 bases line up with TRBD1. CDR1 MNHEY and CDR2 SVGAGI come from the germline V gene. Unmatched junction bases numbered 2, after V lost 2 bases and J lost 5 bases. The CDR3 runs to 15 residues. CDR3 amino acids: CASSYGTGVTGELFF. The CDR3 DNA reads as TGTGCCAGCAGTTACGGGACAGGGGTAACCGGGGAGCTGTTTTTT.

The rearrangement links TRBV10-3 to TRBJ1-2; tentative D call: TRBD1 (6 bases). The V end lost 4 bases, the J end lost 6 bases, and 21 bases lay between the germline ends. Per germline, CDR1 ENHRY and CDR2 SYGVKD. The CDR3 covers 16 residues. CDR3: CAISGKQGVWKDGYTF. In DNA form, the CDR3 reads TGTGCCATCAGTGGCAAACAGGGAGTATGGAAAGATGGCTACACCTTC.